The TCR beta chain described here comes from a study of blood T cell repertoires in COVID-19 (dated by TCRdb to the early 2020s). Concerning the study at large: Samples from collaborators originated in the United States, Italy and Spain and spanned both the acute and convalescent phases of COVID-19. Samples came from the ongoing ImmuneRACE study (first 160 participants) plus 1,254 subjects from 6 global collaborators. A de-identified subject ID, COVID-19 status, age in years and sex were almost always included in the sample metadata. The material from the prospective study consisted of cDNA or gDNA derived from T cells, B-cell-depleted T cells, or PBMCs. Where available, HLA class I and class II types were taken from metadata supplied by the sample provider and were not determined by assay-based typing. The repertoires were released in a freely available public database intended as a resource for research on the immune response to SARS-CoV-2. Deeply sampled blood TCRbeta repertoires from subjects exposed to, actively infected with, or recovered from COVID-19 were included in the dataset. The study at large found these results: The amount of clinical and demographic metadata varied by source and participant and was provided uncurated.

Including the terminal cysteine and phenylalanine, the CDR3 comprises 16 residues. The entry retains the CDR3 DNA only, 48 bases that are in frame from base 1. V is pared back by 7 bases and J by 8 bases, with 26 bases lying between the germline termini. From the germline V gene (reference sequence), CDR1 is LNHDA and CDR2 is SQIVND. Of note for this clone: There is no known antigen for this receptor. Base qualities were left out, and no much larger clone turns up one base away.

TCRbeta CDR3 regions were amplified from genomic DNA by means of the immunoSEQ Assay, a bias-controlled multiplex PCR. In the authors' own workflow: Nucleated cell counts per sample were estimated from amplification of reference gene primers within the assay. To quantify the absolute abundance of each unique TCRbeta CDR3 rearrangement, sequence reads were collapsed and filtered. For each sample, productive Simpson clonality was calculated by taking the square root of Simpson's diversity index across productive rearrangements. TCRdb obtained this table from immuneACCESS and retained in-frame rearrangements with V and J assigned. These tables miss some clones; where compared with another copy, unresolved V genes account for less than half of the shortfall, and the remainder is unexplained. The V and J calls and clone size are taken from that table; D and trimming were inferred from the DNA. This sample lists some 150,000 clones; about 75% were detected once. The ten largest clones capture 2.5% to 3.5% of the sample.

Participants in the prospective study were aged about 18 to 89 years, lived in 24 United States geographic areas, and enrolled through a virtual design. In the prospective study, cohorts were assigned on the basis of participant-reported clinical history obtained from a screening survey and a study questionnaire. For ImmuneRACE Cohort 3, a participant was defined as recovered based on two consecutive negative NP/OP PCR tests, clearance by a healthcare professional, or resolution of symptoms. In the prospective study, mobile phlebotomists collected whole blood, serum and a nasopharyngeal or oropharyngeal swab from each participant. Participants in the prospective study had the option to provide additional blood draws and questionnaires over a roughly two-month period. Before DNA extraction, prospective study blood samples were shipped either frozen or at room temperature.

Sequencing input: PBMCs or T cells enriched from blood (not recorded which). This receptor was obtained from a woman in her forties or fifties who had recovered from COVID-19. In this chain, TRBV19 is recombined with TRBJ1-2; the D gene is perhaps TRBD1, on 6 matching bases. CDR3 region: CASTSLGAQGLSGYTF. The nucleotide sequence reads as follows: TGTGCCAGTACCTCGCTTGGGGCCCAGGGGCTAAGCGGCTACACCTTC.